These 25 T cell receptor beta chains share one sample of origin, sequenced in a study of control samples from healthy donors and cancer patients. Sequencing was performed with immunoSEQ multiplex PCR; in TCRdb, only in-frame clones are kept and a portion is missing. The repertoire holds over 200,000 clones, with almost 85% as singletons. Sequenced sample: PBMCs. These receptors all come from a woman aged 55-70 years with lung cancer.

The CDR3 sequence is CASSQDTGRTNYGYTF. CDR3 nucleotide sequence: TGTGCCAGCAGCCAAGATACGGGCAGAACTAACTATGGCTACACCTTC. J is TRBJ1-2 and V is TRBV3-1 (or the pseudogene TRBV3-2); D unresolved. The CDR3 contains 16 residues. Germline CDR1 LGHDT, CDR2 YNNKEL (reference sequence). The V end lost 0 bases, the J end lost 0 bases, and 11 bases lay between the germline ends.

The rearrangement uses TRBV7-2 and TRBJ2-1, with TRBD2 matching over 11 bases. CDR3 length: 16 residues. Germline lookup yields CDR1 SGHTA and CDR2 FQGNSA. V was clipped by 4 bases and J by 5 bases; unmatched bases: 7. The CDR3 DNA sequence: TGTGCCAGCAGCTATTTTAGCGGGAGGGGGGACAATGAGCAGTTCTTC. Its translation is CASSYFSGRGDNEQFF.

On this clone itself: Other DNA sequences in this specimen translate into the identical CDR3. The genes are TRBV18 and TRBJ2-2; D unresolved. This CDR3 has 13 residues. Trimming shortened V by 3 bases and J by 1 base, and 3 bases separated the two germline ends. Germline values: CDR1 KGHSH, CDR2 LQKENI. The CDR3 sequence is CASSPKNTGELFF. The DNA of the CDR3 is TGTGCCAGCTCACCTAAGAACACCGGGGAGCTGTTTTTT.

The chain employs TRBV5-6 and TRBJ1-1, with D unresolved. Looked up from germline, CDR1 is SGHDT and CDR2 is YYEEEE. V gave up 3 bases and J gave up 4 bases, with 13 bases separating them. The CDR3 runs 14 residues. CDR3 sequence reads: CASSSRWESTEAFF. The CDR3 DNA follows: TGTGCCAGCAGCTCCCGGTGGGAGAGCACTGAAGCTTTCTTT.

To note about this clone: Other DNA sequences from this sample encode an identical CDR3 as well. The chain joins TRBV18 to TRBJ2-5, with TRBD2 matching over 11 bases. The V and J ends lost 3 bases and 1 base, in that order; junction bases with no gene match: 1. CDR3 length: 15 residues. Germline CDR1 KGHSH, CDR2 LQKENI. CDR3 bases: TGTGCCAGCTCACCGACTAGCGGGGCCCAAGAGACCCAGTACTTC. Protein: CASSPTSGAQETQYF.

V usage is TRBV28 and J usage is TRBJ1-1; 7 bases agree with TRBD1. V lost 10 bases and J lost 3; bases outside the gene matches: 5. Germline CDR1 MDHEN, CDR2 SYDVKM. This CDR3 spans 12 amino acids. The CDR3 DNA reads TGTGCCACCAGGGGGTTGTACACTGAAGCTTTCTTT. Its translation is CATRGLYTEAFF. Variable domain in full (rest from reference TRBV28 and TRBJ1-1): DVKVTQSSRYLVKRTGEKVFLECVQDMDHENMFWYRQDPGLGLRLIYFSYDVKMKEKGDIPEGYSVSREKKERFSLILESASTNQTSMYLCATRGLYTEAFFGQGTRLTVV.

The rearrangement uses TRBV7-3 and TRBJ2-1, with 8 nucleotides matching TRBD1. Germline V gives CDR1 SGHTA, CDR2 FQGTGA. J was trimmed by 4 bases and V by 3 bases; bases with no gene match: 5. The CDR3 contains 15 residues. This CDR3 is CASSLTGVLYNEQFF. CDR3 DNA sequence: TGTGCCAGCAGCTTGACAGGGGTATTGTACAATGAGCAGTTCTTC.

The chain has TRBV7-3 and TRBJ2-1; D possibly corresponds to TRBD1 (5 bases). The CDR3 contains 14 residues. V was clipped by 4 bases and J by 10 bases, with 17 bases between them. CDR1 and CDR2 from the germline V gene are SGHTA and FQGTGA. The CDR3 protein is CASSSLQAVGEQFF. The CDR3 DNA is TGTGCCAGCAGCTCGTTACAGGCTGTCGGGGAGCAGTTCTTC.

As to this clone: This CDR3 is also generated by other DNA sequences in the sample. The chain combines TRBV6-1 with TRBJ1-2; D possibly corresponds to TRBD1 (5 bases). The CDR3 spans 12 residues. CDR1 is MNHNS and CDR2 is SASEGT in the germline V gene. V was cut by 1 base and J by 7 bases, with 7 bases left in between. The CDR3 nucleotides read TGTGCCAGCAGTGAAGGGGGGGTTGGCTACACCTTC. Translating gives CASSEGGVGYTF.

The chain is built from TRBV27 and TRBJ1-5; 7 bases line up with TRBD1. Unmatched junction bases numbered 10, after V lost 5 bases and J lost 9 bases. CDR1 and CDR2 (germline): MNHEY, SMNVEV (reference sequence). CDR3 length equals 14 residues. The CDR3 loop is CASSVGTEPGPQHF. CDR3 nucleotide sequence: TGTGCCAGCAGTGTTGGGACAGAACCAGGGCCCCAGCATTTT.

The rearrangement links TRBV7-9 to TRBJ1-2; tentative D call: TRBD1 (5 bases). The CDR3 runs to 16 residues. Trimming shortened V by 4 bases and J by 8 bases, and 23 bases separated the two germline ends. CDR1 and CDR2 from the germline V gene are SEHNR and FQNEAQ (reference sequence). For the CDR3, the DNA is TGTGCCAGCAGCTGGGGGGTGGGCGAAGCGGATGGCGGCTACACCTTC. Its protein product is CASSWGVGEADGGYTF. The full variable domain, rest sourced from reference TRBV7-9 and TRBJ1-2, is DTGVSQNPRHKITKRGQNVTFRCDPISEHNRLYWYRQTLGQGPEFLTYFQNEAQLEKSRLLSDRFSAERPKGSFSTLEIQRTEQGDSAMYLCASSWGVGEADGGYTFGSGTRLTVV.

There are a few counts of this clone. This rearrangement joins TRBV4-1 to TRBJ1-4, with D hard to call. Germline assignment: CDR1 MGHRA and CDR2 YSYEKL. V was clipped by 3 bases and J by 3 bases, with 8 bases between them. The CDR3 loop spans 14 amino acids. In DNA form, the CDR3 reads TGCGCCAGCAGCCAGAAGGGAGCTAATGAAAAACTGTTTTTT. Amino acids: CASSQKGANEKLFF.

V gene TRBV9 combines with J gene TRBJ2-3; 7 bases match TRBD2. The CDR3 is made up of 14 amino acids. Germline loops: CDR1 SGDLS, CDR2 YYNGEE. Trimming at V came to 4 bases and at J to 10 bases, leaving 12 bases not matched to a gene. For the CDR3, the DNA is TGTGCCAGCAGCCCGGGGGGAGAGGACAACGCGCAGTATTTT. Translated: CASSPGGEDNAQYF.

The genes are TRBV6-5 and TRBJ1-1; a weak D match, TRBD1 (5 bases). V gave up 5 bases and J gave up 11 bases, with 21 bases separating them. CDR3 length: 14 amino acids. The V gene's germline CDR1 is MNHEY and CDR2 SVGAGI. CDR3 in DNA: TGTGCCAGCAGTATTCCCGGGGCCTTATCGGTCGCTTTCTTT. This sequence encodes CASSIPGALSVAFF.

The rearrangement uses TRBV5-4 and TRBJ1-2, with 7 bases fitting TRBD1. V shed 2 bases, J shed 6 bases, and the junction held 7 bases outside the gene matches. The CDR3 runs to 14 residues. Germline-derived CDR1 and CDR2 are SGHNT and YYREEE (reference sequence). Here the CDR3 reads CASSFDRAVDGYTF. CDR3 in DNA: TGTGCCAGCAGCTTTGACAGGGCGGTTGATGGCTACACCTTC.

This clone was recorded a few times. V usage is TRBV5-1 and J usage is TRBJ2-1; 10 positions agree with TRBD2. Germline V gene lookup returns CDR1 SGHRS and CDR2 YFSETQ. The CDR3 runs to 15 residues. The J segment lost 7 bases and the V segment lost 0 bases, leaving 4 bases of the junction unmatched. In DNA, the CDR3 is TGCGCCAGCAGCTTGGATGTAGCGGGAGGAAATGAGCAGTTCTTC. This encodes CASSLDVAGGNEQFF.

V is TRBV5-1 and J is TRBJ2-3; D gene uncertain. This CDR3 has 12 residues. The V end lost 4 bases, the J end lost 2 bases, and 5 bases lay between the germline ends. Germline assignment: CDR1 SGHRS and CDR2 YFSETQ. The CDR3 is CASSLNTDTQYF. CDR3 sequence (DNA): TGCGCCAGCAGCCTAAACACAGATACGCAGTATTTT.

DNA for the CDR3: TGTGCCACCCAACTCGACAGTTACAATGAGCAGTTCTTC. Translating gives CATQLDSYNEQFF. The V call is TRBV10-3, the J call TRBJ2-1; D might be TRBD1 (5 bases). Trimming stripped 10 bases from V and 4 bases from J, with 14 bases between. The CDR3 length is 13 residues. Germline CDR1 is ENHRY and CDR2 is SYGVKD.

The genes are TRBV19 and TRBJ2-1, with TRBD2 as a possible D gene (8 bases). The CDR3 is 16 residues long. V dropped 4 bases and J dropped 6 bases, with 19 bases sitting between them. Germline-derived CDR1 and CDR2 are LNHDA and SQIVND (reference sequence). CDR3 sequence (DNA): TGTGCCAGTAGTAAGGGGGCCTGGACTAGCAGCAATGAGCAGTTCTTC. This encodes CASSKGAWTSSNEQFF. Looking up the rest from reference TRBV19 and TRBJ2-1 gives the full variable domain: DGGITQSPKYLFRKEGQNVTLSCEQNLNHDAMYWYRQDPGQGLRLIYYSQIVNDFQKGDIAEGYSVSREKKESFPLTVTSAQKNPTAFYLCASSKGAWTSSNEQFFGPGTRLTVL.

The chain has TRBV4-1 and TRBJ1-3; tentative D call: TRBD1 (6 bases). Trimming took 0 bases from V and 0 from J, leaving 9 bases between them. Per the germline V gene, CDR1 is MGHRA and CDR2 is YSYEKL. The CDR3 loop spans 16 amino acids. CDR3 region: CASSQEGQVSGNTIYF. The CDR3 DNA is TGCGCCAGCAGCCAAGAGGGACAAGTCTCTGGAAACACCATATATTTT.

CDR3 in amino acids: CSARATGELFF. The CDR3 DNA sequence: TGCAGTGCTAGAGCCACCGGGGAGCTGTTTTTT. The chain has TRBV20-1 and TRBJ2-2; unclear D gene. Germline CDR1 is DFQATT and CDR2 is SNEGSKA (reference sequence). This CDR3 contains 11 residues. Trimming shortened V by 1 base and J by 4 bases, and 1 base separated the two germline ends.

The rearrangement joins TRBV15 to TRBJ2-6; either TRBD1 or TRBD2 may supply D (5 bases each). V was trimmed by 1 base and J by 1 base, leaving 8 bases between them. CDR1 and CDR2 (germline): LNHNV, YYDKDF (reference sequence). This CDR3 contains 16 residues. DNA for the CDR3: TGTGCCACCAGCAGAGGAGGGGTTTCTGGGGCCAACGTCCTGACTTTC. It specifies CATSRGGVSGANVLTF.

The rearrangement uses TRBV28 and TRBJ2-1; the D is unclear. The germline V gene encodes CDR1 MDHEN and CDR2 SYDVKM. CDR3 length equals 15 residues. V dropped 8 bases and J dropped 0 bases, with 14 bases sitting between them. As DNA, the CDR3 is TGTGCCAGCCAGAAGTTGCAAAGCTCCTACAATGAGCAGTTCTTC. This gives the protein CASQKLQSSYNEQFF.

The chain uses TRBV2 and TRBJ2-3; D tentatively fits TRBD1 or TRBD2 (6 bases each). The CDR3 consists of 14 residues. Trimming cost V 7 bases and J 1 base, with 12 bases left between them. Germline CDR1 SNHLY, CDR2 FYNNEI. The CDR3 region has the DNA TGTGCCAGCACCAAGGGGGGAGGCACAGATACGCAGTATTTT. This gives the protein CASTKGGGTDTQYF.

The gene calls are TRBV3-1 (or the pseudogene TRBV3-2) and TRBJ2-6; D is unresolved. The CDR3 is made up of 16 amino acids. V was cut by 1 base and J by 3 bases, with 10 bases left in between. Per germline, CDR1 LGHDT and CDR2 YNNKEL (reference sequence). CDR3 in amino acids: CASSQGGPVGANVLTF. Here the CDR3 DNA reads TGTGCCAGCAGCCAAGGAGGTCCGGTTGGGGCCAACGTCCTGACTTTC.